This passage covers 32 T cell receptor beta chains from one sample sequenced in a study of blood T cell repertoires in COVID-19. Clones were read by immunoSEQ multiplex PCR, and TCRdb kept only the in-frame ones, dropping some. The sample consists of around 100,000 clones, 82% of them appearing once. Material: peripheral blood. The receptor set was obtained from an older man with acute or convalescent COVID-19.

In DNA, the CDR3 is TGTGCCTGGAGTCCCGCTGCTACGGGGAAACGCAATCAGCCCCAGCATTTT. Its translation is CAWSPAATGKRNQPQHF. The gene calls are TRBV30 and TRBJ1-5; D ambiguous. The CDR3 loop spans 17 amino acids. Germline-derived CDR1 and CDR2 are GTSNPN and SVGIG (reference sequence). The ends were cut back, 2 bases at V and 2 bases at J, with 19 bases in the middle.

This chain uses TRBV6-5 with TRBJ1-2; D perhaps matches TRBD1 (5 bases). The CDR3 has 14 residues. The germline V gene has CDR1 MNHEY and CDR2 SVGAGI. V lost 5 bases and J lost 7, with 17 bases in between. CDR3 in amino acids: CASSTSNQGSGYTF. The CDR3, as DNA: TGTGCCAGCAGTACATCCAATCAGGGTAGTGGCTACACCTTC.

To note about this clone: The sample holds other DNA sequences that translate to the same CDR3. This chain uses TRBV12-3 or TRBV12-4 with TRBJ1-2, with TRBD1 matching 8 bases. Trimming removed 5 bases from V and 4 bases from J; junction bases left unmatched: 0. The CDR3 spans 12 residues. The CDR3 reads CASSGTGYGYTF. The CDR3 region has the DNA TGTGCCAGCAGTGGGACAGGCTATGGCTACACCTTC.

The rearrangement links TRBV4-1 to TRBJ2-1; tentatively, D is TRBD1 (6 bases). V was cut by 1 base and J by 5 bases, with 12 bases left in between. Looked up from germline, CDR1 is MGHRA and CDR2 is YSYEKL. The CDR3 spans 15 residues. The CDR3 nucleotides are TGCGCCAGCAGCCAAGGCTTTCGGGACAACAATGAGCAGTTCTTC. Encoded protein: CASSQGFRDNNEQFF.

This clone has only one observation. This rearrangement joins TRBV7-2 to TRBJ1-3, with 7 bases lining up with TRBD1. The ends lost 1 base at V and 3 bases at J; junction bases unmatched: 9. The CDR3 is 17 residues long. Germline loops: CDR1 SGHTA, CDR2 FQGNSA. This CDR3 reads CASSLGGVRGSGNTIYF. The CDR3 region has the DNA TGTGCCAGCAGCTTAGGTGGGGTCAGGGGGAGTGGAAACACCATATATTTT.

The V and J genes are TRBV19 and TRBJ1-2, with 7 positions matching TRBD1. CDR3 length: 13 amino acids. J gave up 4 bases and V 5 bases, and 4 bases lay outside the gene matches. Germline V gene data show CDR1 as LNHDA and CDR2 as SQIVND (reference sequence). CDR3 in DNA: TGTGCCAGTAGTCAGGGGGGCACCTATGGCTACACCTTC. This encodes CASSQGGTYGYTF.

The gene calls are TRBV5-1 and TRBJ2-3; D is possibly TRBD1 (6 bases). The germline V gene has CDR1 SGHRS and CDR2 YFSETQ. V was cut by 5 bases and J by 2 bases, with 18 bases left in between. This CDR3 region has 16 residues. CDR3 DNA: TGCGCCAGCAGTATGACCGGGACACGAATCACAGATACGCAGTATTTT. Translation gives CASSMTGTRITDTQYF.

This sequence joins TRBV18 and TRBJ2-1; 7 positions match TRBD2. CDR1 is KGHSH and CDR2 is LQKENI in the germline V gene. Losses at the gene ends were 3 bases for V and 9 bases for J; bases not matched to a gene: 11. This CDR3 region has 15 residues. DNA of the CDR3: TGTGCCAGCTCACCGATAGTGCGGGGGATGAGTGAGCAGTTCTTC. It yields the protein CASSPIVRGMSEQFF. The full variable domain, rest sourced from reference TRBV18 and TRBJ2-1, is NAGVMQNPRHLVRRRGQEARLRCSPMKGHSHVYWYRQLPEEGLKFMVYLQKENIIDESGMPKERFSAEFPKEGPSILRIQQVVRGDSAAYFCASSPIVRGMSEQFFGPGTRLTVL.

V is TRBV3-1 (or the pseudogene TRBV3-2) and J is TRBJ2-2, with 12 bases that match TRBD1. The CDR3 has 16 amino acids. Germline lookup yields CDR1 LGHDT and CDR2 YNNKEL (reference sequence). J gave up 5 bases and V 4 bases, and 5 bases lay outside the gene matches. CDR3 nucleotides: TGTGCCAGCAGCCTCGGGACAGGGGGCAAAACCGGGGAGCTGTTTTTT. Translation gives CASSLGTGGKTGELFF.

The chain has TRBV2 and TRBJ2-7; 9 bases agree with TRBD2. The germline CDR1 and CDR2 sequences are SNHLY and FYNNEI. V lost 4 bases, J lost 0 bases, and 10 bases stayed unmatched. The CDR3 runs to 17 residues. The DNA of the CDR3 is TGTGCCAGCAGTGGGCTAGCGGGGATGTCTAGCTCCTACGAGCAGTACTTC. This codes for CASSGLAGMSSSYEQYF.

The chain recombines TRBV10-1 with TRBJ1-2; 12 bases agree with TRBD1. The germline CDR1 and CDR2 sequences are WNHNN and SYGVQD (reference sequence). This CDR3 has 14 residues. With V trimmed by 5 bases and J by 8 bases, 6 bases remained unmatched. This CDR3 is CASSPGQGAYGYTF. The CDR3 region has the DNA TGCGCCAGCAGTCCGGGACAGGGGGCCTACGGCTACACCTTC.

The chain carries TRBV30 and TRBJ1-5; D remains ambiguous. This CDR3 comprises 13 residues. V was trimmed by 0 bases and J by 4 bases, leaving 7 bases between them. Germline V gene lookup returns CDR1 GTSNPN and CDR2 SVGIG (reference sequence). As DNA, the CDR3 is TGTGCCTGGAGTGTATCCAGAAATCAGCCCCAGCATTTT. Translated: CAWSVSRNQPQHF. The whole variable domain, remainder taken from reference TRBV30 and TRBJ1-5, is SQTIHQWPATLVQPVGSPLSLECTVEGTSNPNLYWYRQAAGRGLQLLFYSVGIGQISSEVPQNLSASRPQDRQFILSSKKLLLSDSGFYLCAWSVSRNQPQHFGDGTRLSIL.

The V and J genes are TRBV10-3 and TRBJ1-2, with D perhaps matching TRBD1 (5 bases). V lost 3 bases and J lost 4, with 9 bases in between. The CDR3 has 13 amino acids. Germline CDR1 and CDR2: ENHRY and SYGVKD. Here the CDR3 DNA reads TGTGCCATCAGTGACGACAGCCCCTATGGCTACACCTTC. Protein: CAISDDSPYGYTF.

This chain uses TRBV3-1 (or the pseudogene TRBV3-2) with TRBJ2-7; possible D gene TRBD2, 6 bases. The CDR3 runs to 12 residues. Germline values: CDR1 LGHDT, CDR2 YNNKEL (reference sequence). V lost 2 bases to trimming and J lost 11 bases, with 13 bases between them. The CDR3 loop reads CASSQNGGGEYF. The CDR3 DNA reads TGTGCCAGCAGCCAAAACGGCGGCGGGGAGTACTTC.

In its sample, this clone was seen a few times. This chain links TRBV6-5 with TRBJ1-4, with unresolved D. Germline CDR1 and CDR2: MNHEY and SVGAGI. Trimming removed 6 bases at V and 3 bases at J, with 11 bases between. This CDR3 comprises 14 residues. CDR3 region: CASRAGLANEKLFF. The CDR3 nucleotides read TGTGCCAGCAGGGCTGGTCTCGCTAATGAAAAACTGTTTTTT.

The V gene is TRBV6-5, the J gene TRBJ1-2, with 9 bases that match TRBD1. Germline CDR1 reads MNHEY; CDR2 reads SVGAGI. CDR3 size: 14 residues. V shed 6 bases, J shed 7 bases, and the junction held 9 bases outside the gene matches. This chain's CDR3 is CASRSGQGRGGYTF. DNA for the CDR3: TGTGCCAGCAGGTCGGGACAGGGAAGAGGTGGCTACACCTTC.

The chain joins TRBV6-1 to TRBJ2-7; tentative D call: TRBD1 (6 bases). This CDR3 is 15 amino acids long. Trimming took 2 bases from V and 0 from J, leaving 11 bases between them. Germline CDR1 MNHNS, CDR2 SASEGT. The CDR3 is CASSETWTASYEQYF. CDR3 sequence (DNA): TGTGCCAGCAGTGAAACCTGGACAGCCTCCTACGAGCAGTACTTC.

CDR3 protein: CASSLPGQGKRDEQFF. The CDR3 DNA follows: TGCGCCAGCAGCCTACCGGGACAGGGAAAGCGCGATGAGCAGTTCTTC. The chain has TRBV5-1 and TRBJ2-1; 9 bases match TRBD1. Germline V gene sequence: CDR1 SGHRS, CDR2 YFSETQ. This CDR3 comprises 16 residues. The ends lost 4 bases at V and 8 bases at J; junction bases unmatched: 13. Full variable domain (remainder filled in from reference TRBV5-1 and TRBJ2-1): KAGVTQTPRYLIKTRGQQVTLSCSPISGHRSVSWYQQTPGQGLQFLFEYFSETQRNKGNFPGRFSGRQFSNSRSEMNVSTLELGDSALYLCASSLPGQGKRDEQFFGPGTRLTVL.

The rearrangement uses TRBV19 and TRBJ1-6, with 10 bases that match TRBD1. The V segment lost 4 bases and the J segment 10 bases; nucleotides outside the gene matches: 10. Germline CDR1 and CDR2: LNHDA and SQIVND (reference sequence). The CDR3 totals 16 residues. CDR3 nucleotide sequence: TGTGCCAGTAGTAAGCCCCGGGACAGGGGAGGATCACCCCTCCACTTT. Protein product: CASSKPRDRGGSPLHF.

This rearrangement joins TRBV28 to TRBJ1-1, with TRBD1 identical over 7 bases. V trimming: 6 bases; J trimming: 10 bases; junction bases outside the gene matches: 5. CDR3 size: 11 residues. Germline assignment: CDR1 MDHEN and CDR2 SYDVKM. As DNA, the CDR3 is TGTGCCAGCAGGGGGACAGAAACAGCTTTCTTT. This sequence encodes CASRGTETAFF. Filled out from reference TRBV28 and TRBJ1-1, the complete variable domain reads DVKVTQSSRYLVKRTGEKVFLECVQDMDHENMFWYRQDPGLGLRLIYFSYDVKMKEKGDIPEGYSVSREKKERFSLILESASTNQTSMYLCASRGTETAFFGQGTRLTVV.

This clone has more than one count but fewer than ten. As DNA, the CDR3 is TGCGCCAGCAGCTCGAGCGGGGCATCCTACGAGCAGTACTTC. It encodes CASSSSGASYEQYF. The chain has TRBV5-1 and TRBJ2-7; 7 bases align to TRBD2. This CDR3 is built from 14 residues. From germline, CDR1 is SGHRS and CDR2 YFSETQ. Germline trimming cut 3 bases from V and 1 base from J; bases unmatched to any gene: 4.

The chain links TRBV5-1 to TRBJ2-7, with TRBD2 matching over 10 bases. Germline V gene lookup returns CDR1 SGHRS and CDR2 YFSETQ. This CDR3 region has 14 residues. Germline trimming cut 1 base from V and 3 bases from J; bases unmatched to any gene: 1. CDR3: CASSLTSGNYEQYF. The CDR3 DNA is TGCGCCAGCAGCTTGACTAGCGGGAACTACGAGCAGTACTTC.

Comment on this clone: This specimen includes other DNA sequences encoding the same CDR3. The chain links TRBV29-1 to TRBJ1-1, with 10 nucleotides matching TRBD1. V lost 7 bases, J lost 1 base, and 0 bases stayed unmatched. The germline gives CDR1 SQVTM, CDR2 ANQGSEA. The CDR3 length is 12 residues. The CDR3 DNA follows: TGCAGCGGGGACAGGGGGAACACTGAAGCTTTCTTT. Its protein is CSGDRGNTEAFF.

The V call is TRBV3-1 (or the pseudogene TRBV3-2), the J call TRBJ1-6; weak D call: TRBD1 (6 bases). Between the trimmed V and J ends, which lost 6 bases and 7 bases, there was a span of 13 bases. Per the germline V gene, CDR1 is LGHDT and CDR2 is YNNKEL (reference sequence). The CDR3 sequence is 14 residues long. For the CDR3, the DNA is TGTGCCAGCAGACAGGGTTCTGGGAATTCACCCCTCCACTTT. Protein product: CASRQGSGNSPLHF.

This sequence joins TRBV28 and TRBJ2-7; 11 bases agree with TRBD2. The germline gives CDR1 MDHEN, CDR2 SYDVKM. This CDR3 contains 15 residues. The trim removed 6 bases at V and 7 bases at J, leaving 11 bases unmatched. The CDR3 sequence: CASSSSGGPRLEQYF. The CDR3 DNA reads TGTGCCAGCAGCTCTAGCGGGGGGCCCCGATTGGAGCAGTACTTC.

CDR3 DNA: TGTGCCAGCTCACCATTGCTAGCTGGAGAGCAGTACTTC. Translated, it gives CASSPLLAGEQYF. The chain uses TRBV18 and TRBJ2-7, with D maybe TRBD2 (5 bases). The CDR3 runs to 13 residues. Germline V gene lookup returns CDR1 KGHSH and CDR2 LQKENI. The V gene lost 2 bases and the J gene lost 7 bases, with 12 bases spanning the gap.

This clone was observed once. The chain recombines TRBV2 with TRBJ1-4; D is ambiguous. This CDR3 region has 16 residues. Germline CDR1 is SNHLY and CDR2 is FYNNEI. Trimming pared 8 bases from V and 0 bases from J, leaving 16 bases between. The DNA for the CDR3 is TGTGCCAGCGGCCGACAACTGACGTCAACTAATGAAAAACTGTTTTTT. Translating it yields CASGRQLTSTNEKLFF.

This clone was counted a few times. This chain connects TRBV28 to TRBJ1-2; 7 nucleotides align to TRBD1. This CDR3 comprises 15 residues. Germline trimming cut 5 bases from V and 5 bases from J; bases unmatched to any gene: 11. Germline CDR1 MDHEN, CDR2 SYDVKM. This chain's CDR3 is CASSVPGAGGYGYTF. CDR3 nucleotide sequence: TGTGCCAGCAGTGTGCCAGGGGCAGGGGGATATGGCTACACCTTC.

This sequence joins TRBV5-1 and TRBJ1-5; D may be TRBD1 (6 bases). Germline V CDR1 and CDR2: SGHRS, YFSETQ. Trimming pared 0 bases from V and 4 bases from J, leaving 14 bases between. The CDR3 totals 16 residues. In DNA, the CDR3 is TGCGCCAGCAGCTTGGCCCCCGCAGGGGAAAATCAGCCCCAGCATTTT. Translation: CASSLAPAGENQPQHF.

The chain couples TRBV19 to TRBJ1-2; D may be TRBD1 (6 bases). Deletions cut 1 base from V and 4 bases from J, with 10 bases between. This CDR3 has 14 residues. Germline V lookup: CDR1 LNHDA, CDR2 SQIVND (reference sequence). This CDR3 reads CASSIAGQSYGYTF. DNA of the CDR3: TGTGCCAGTAGTATAGCAGGACAGTCCTATGGCTACACCTTC.

J is TRBJ2-4 and V is TRBV11-2; 8 bases agree with TRBD1. With V trimmed by 7 bases and J by 2 bases, 10 bases remained unmatched. Germline V gives CDR1 SGHAT, CDR2 FQNNGV. This CDR3 is built from 16 residues. The DNA for the CDR3 is TGTGCCAGCACCCCTAGACAGGGGTGGCCCAAAAACATTCAGTACTTC. Translating gives CASTPRQGWPKNIQYF.

The J gene is TRBJ1-1, the V gene TRBV18; 7 bases align to TRBD1. V shed 4 bases and J 3 bases; nucleotides not matched to a gene: 8. CDR1 is KGHSH, CDR2 LQKENI, per germline. The CDR3 loop spans 15 amino acids. CDR3 sequence: CASSRNRGLDTEAFF. The DNA of the CDR3 is TGTGCCAGCTCACGGAACAGGGGTCTCGACACTGAAGCTTTCTTT.